This is a list of T cell receptor beta chains from one sample in a study of blood T cell repertoires in COVID-19. The repertoire was sequenced with immunoSEQ multiplex PCR; TCRdb's copy has only in-frame clones and lacks some. The sample gives about 300,000 clones, approximately 85% of which show up once; more than 2% is in the top ten. Sequenced: PBMCs or T cells enriched from blood (not recorded which). These receptors all come from a man younger than 45 who had recovered from COVID-19. CDR3s include the opening cysteine and the closing phenylalanine or tryptophan. D genes are given only for firm matches. Some rows have no size entry. The others give once, few or many, or a class for an expanded clone.

D gene	CDR3 length	clone size	V gene	J gene	CDR3 DNA	CDR3 protein
.	12	.	TRBV3-1/TRBV3-2	TRBJ2-3	TGTGCCAGCAGCCATGGACTAGATACGCAGTATTTT	CASSHGLDTQYF
.	17	once	TRBV5-4	TRBJ2-6	TGTGCCAGCAGCTTGGTACAGCTATACTCTGGGGCCAACGTCCTGACTTTC	CASSLVQLYSGANVLTF
.	12	.	TRBV5-4	TRBJ1-1	TGTGCCAGCAGCCTAAAGAACGCTGAAGCTTTCTTT	CASSLKNAEAFF
TRBD1	15	.	TRBV10-3	TRBJ1-2	TGTGCCATCAGCCCTGGACAGGGGCCATACTATGGCTACACCTTC	CAISPGQGPYYGYTF
TRBD2	16	.	TRBV6-1	TRBJ2-3	TGTGCCAGCAGTGCTAGCGGGGGGGCCAGAGCAGATACGCAGTATTTT	CASSASGGARADTQYF
TRBD1	14	.	TRBV4-1	TRBJ1-1	TGCGCCAGCAGCCAACAGGGGGTCGGCACTGAAGCTTTCTTT	CASSQQGVGTEAFF
TRBD1	13	.	TRBV29-1	TRBJ1-4	TGCAGCGTTACAGGGACAGATAATGAAAAACTGTTTTTT	CSVTGTDNEKLFF
.	14	.	TRBV7-2	TRBJ1-3	TGTGCCAGCAGCCGTGGCCTTACTGGAAACACCATATATTTT	CASSRGLTGNTIYF
TRBD1	16	.	TRBV5-4	TRBJ1-6	TGTGCCAGCAGTCTAGAGGGGGCGATGGGTAATTCACCCCTCCACTTT	CASSLEGAMGNSPLHF
TRBD1	16	.	TRBV3-1/TRBV3-2	TRBJ1-3	TGTGCCAGCAGCGTCCGACAGGGGGCGGTTGGAAACACCATATATTTT	CASSVRQGAVGNTIYF
TRBD1	12	.	TRBV12-3/TRBV12-4	TRBJ1-5	TGTGCCACCGGGACAGGGGAACAGCCCCAGCATTTT	CATGTGEQPQHF
.	15	once	TRBV4-2	TRBJ1-4	TGTGCCAGCAGCCAAGACGGCCAGGGTGGCGAAAAACTGTTTTTT	CASSQDGQGGEKLFF
TRBD1	15	.	TRBV13	TRBJ1-4	TGTGCCAGCAGCTTAATGACAGGGATCGGTGAAAAACTGTTTTTT	CASSLMTGIGEKLFF
TRBD2	14	.	TRBV5-4	TRBJ2-1	TGTGCCAGCAGCTCGGTCGGGGGGGCCGACGAGCAGTTCTTC	CASSSVGGADEQFF
TRBD1	14	once	TRBV6-5	TRBJ2-1	TGTGCCAGCAGGGTGACAGGGGTGGTCAATGAGCAGTTCTTC	CASRVTGVVNEQFF
TRBD2	14	.	TRBV9	TRBJ2-3	TGTGCCAGCAGCAGGGAGGGATTTGAAGATACGCAGTATTTT	CASSREGFEDTQYF
.	15	.	TRBV5-6	TRBJ1-1	TGTGCCAGCAGCTTGGAGGTCCGGGGTAGCACTGAAGCTTTCTTT	CASSLEVRGSTEAFF
.	14	.	TRBV3-1/TRBV3-2	TRBJ1-1	TGTGCCAGCAGCCAAGGGGCGGGCGACACTGAAGCTTTCTTT	CASSQGAGDTEAFF